The subject of this entry is one T cell receptor (beta chain). The antigen remains undetermined. This may be a read error: a much more frequent sequence differs by one nucleotide. CDR1 is DFQATT and CDR2 is SNEGSKA in the germline V gene (reference sequence). The CDR3 is 10 residues long. V lost 1 base and J lost 6, with 2 bases in between. Unique molecular identifiers were present in the TCR beta cDNA libraries. Out of roughly 1 to 11 million T cells, some 500,000 cDNA molecules were generated. TCRdb analysed the PCR reads with MiXCR anew, one entry per CDR3 protein. The sample holds approximately 250,000 distinct CDR3 sequences, approximately 34% seen once. The source of the sample is a study of post-analysis software for immune sequencing data. Study results and caveats: When patients were compared with controls, 4 or 5 TRBV segments were more frequent, TRBV5-6, TRBV5-1 and TRBV20-1 among them. Normalized Chao1 diversity was significantly lower in multiple sclerosis patients than in controls.

The clonotype originates from a girl under 18 with multiple sclerosis. V usage is TRBV20-1 and J usage is TRBJ2-3; D is undetermined. The sequencing sample was made of blood. The CDR3 DNA is TGCAGTGCTAGAGGCGATACGCAGTATTTT. Translation gives CSARGDTQYF.